This TCR beta chain is from a study of blood T cell repertoires in COVID-19. At the level of the study: PBMCs, B-cell-depleted T cells, or T cells provided the cDNA or gDNA that made up the material.

Authors' processing steps: Amplification with reference gene primers provided the estimates of nucleated cell counts. Some clones are missing from TCRdb's copy, which holds only in-frame ones; the method was immunoSEQ multiplex PCR. V, J and clone size were drawn from that table, and D and trimming were deduced from the DNA. The sample yields approximately 61,000 clones, around 81% seen once. This CDR3 spans 15 amino acids. Per the germline V gene, CDR1 is MDHEN and CDR2 is SYDVKM. Trimming cost V 6 bases and J 1 base, with 14 bases left between them. The sequenced sample consisted of peripheral blood. The origin of this receptor is an older man with acute or convalescent COVID-19. The chain is built from TRBV28 and TRBJ2-3, with D perhaps TRBD2 (6 bases). This chain's CDR3 is CASSPRRGGTDTQYF. In DNA, the CDR3 is TGTGCCAGCAGCCCCCGGCGGGGTGGCACAGATACGCAGTATTTT.